This TCR beta chain was recovered during a study of CD8 T cells in ankylosing spondylitis. General study points: The study identified a TCR beta motif of under ten highly homologous variants that appeared characteristic of ankylosing spondylitis blood. Peripheral blood samples showed relatively rare disease-linked clones, and these clones were CD8+. Reactive arthritis synovial fluid and blood were previously reported to contain some motif variants.

Library preparation for TCR beta used quantitative 5'-RACE with molecular barcodes. TCRdb fed the 5' RACE reads into MiXCR, producing one record per CDR3 protein. Among almost 250,000 distinct CDR3 sequences, roughly 32% were seen once, and the ten largest hold about 4.2%. Regarding this clonotype: Antigen specificity is unknown.

Germline-derived CDR1 and CDR2 are MNHEY and SVGAGI. The CDR3 is 15 residues long. Trimming removed 7 bases from V and 1 base from J, with 11 bases in between. This clonotype was sampled from a male donor with ankylosing spondylitis or in good health (not recorded which). Sequenced input: blood, either unsorted or a sorted T cell fraction (not recorded which). V is TRBV6-5 and J is TRBJ1-6; no reliable D call. As DNA, the CDR3 is TGTGCCAGCAATTCGGCAGCTTCCTATAATTCACCCCTCCACTTT. Its protein product is CASNSAASYNSPLHF.